This section outlines one TCR beta chain sequence together with its context. The target antigen is unknown. The source of the sample is a study of shared clonotypes between healthy human individuals. Whole-study results and caveats: Estimated richness values were generally larger in naive subsets than in memory subsets.

Replicate PCRs for sorted subsets used approximately 220 ng DNA; this equaled 30,000 to 35,000 T cell genomes. Repertoires were generated with immunoSEQ multiplex PCR, while TCRdb's copy carries only in-frame clones and drops some. In the table there are roughly 2.2 million clones, about 92% of which are singletons. Germline V gives CDR1 MDHEN, CDR2 SYDVKM. Trimming cost V 3 bases and J 3 bases, with 11 bases left between them. This CDR3 is 14 amino acids long. Donation came from healthy HIV-negative adults that had no recent acute infections or vaccinations. This clonotype was obtained from a man aged 18 to 35 in good health. Some clones in this sample may be carry-over from other donors' samples. Sequencing input: naive CD4+ T cells from PBMCs. Subset: CD45RA+ positively selected. The rearrangement uses TRBV28 and TRBJ1-1; a weak D match, TRBD1 (5 bases). The DNA of the CDR3 is TGTGCCAGCAGTTTCGCTAGGGGCTACACTGAAGCTTTCTTT. As protein: CASSFARGYTEAFF.